These 28 T cell receptor beta chains were all obtained from the same sample, sequenced in a study of cytomegalovirus exposure and HLA in healthy donors. PCR involved 60 Vbeta and 13 Jbeta primers. Generated by immunoSEQ multiplex PCR, the TCRdb table keeps only in-frame clones and is missing some. This repertoire shows approximately 100,000 clones, approximately 80% found once; its top ten account for roughly 5%. Input material: PBMCs. These receptor sequences come from a female donor in good health and CMV-seropositive.

The chain links TRBV28 to TRBJ2-7; no clear D gene. Germline-derived CDR1 and CDR2 are MDHEN and SYDVKM. The V end was cut by 1 base, the J end by 1 base, with 8 bases between. There are 14 residues in the CDR3. The CDR3 DNA reads as TGTGCCAGCAGTTTATCTTCCTATTCCTACGAGCAGTACTTC. Translating it yields CASSLSSYSYEQYF.

This chain joins TRBV30 and TRBJ1-3; 10 nucleotides agree with TRBD1. V dropped 5 bases and J dropped 3; count of bases not matched to a gene: 4. Germline V gene sequence: CDR1 GTSNPN, CDR2 SVGIG (reference sequence). The CDR3 has 14 amino acids. The chain's CDR3 is CAWGTGVYGNTIYF. CDR3 bases: TGTGCCTGGGGGACAGGGGTGTATGGAAACACCATATATTTT.

The gene calls are TRBV6-5 and TRBJ1-1; D is ambiguous. CDR3 length equals 14 residues. The V end was cut by 0 bases, the J end by 10 bases, with 15 bases between. Looked up from germline, CDR1 is MNHEY and CDR2 is SVGAGI. CDR3 loop: CASSYSTTRGGAFF. The CDR3 DNA follows: TGTGCCAGCAGTTACTCGACAACTCGCGGAGGAGCTTTCTTT.

The chain joins TRBV6-1 to TRBJ1-1, with a tentative D call TRBD1 (5 bases). CDR1 MNHNS and CDR2 SASEGT come from the germline V gene. V shed 7 bases and J shed 0 bases, with 15 bases lying between them. This CDR3 has 15 residues. The CDR3, as DNA: TGTGCCAGCAACTCCAGGGCCAGTCTGAACACTGAAGCTTTCTTT. It codes for CASNSRASLNTEAFF.

The V and J genes are TRBV15 and TRBJ1-2, with D perhaps TRBD1 (5 bases). CDR3 size: 15 residues. Germline V gives CDR1 LNHNV, CDR2 YYDKDF (reference sequence). Trimming removed 1 base from V and 1 base from J, with 10 bases in between. DNA of the CDR3: TGTGCCACCAGCAGAGGCGGGGGAAGTAACTATGGCTACACCTTC. It yields the protein CATSRGGGSNYGYTF. Full variable domain (outside the CDR3, taken from reference TRBV15 and TRBJ1-2): DAMVIQNPRYQVTQFGKPVTLSCSQTLNHNVMYWYQQKSSQAPKLLFHYYDKDFNNEADTPDNFQSRRPNTSFCFLDIRSPGLGDTAMYLCATSRGGGSNYGYTFGSGTRLTVV.

The chain has TRBV9 and TRBJ2-1; D might be TRBD1 (7 bases). This CDR3 is built from 18 residues. V was pared by 2 bases and J by 7 bases, with 25 bases between. The V gene's germline CDR1 is SGDLS and CDR2 YYNGEE. CDR3: CASSVSGGRLLKGNEQFF. For the CDR3, the DNA is TGTGCCAGCAGCGTCTCAGGGGGGAGGCTCCTCAAGGGGAATGAGCAGTTCTTC.

This clone was seen only a few times. CDR3 nucleotides: TGTGCCAGCAGAGGGACTAGCGGGAACACCGGGGAGCTGTTTTTT. It encodes CASRGTSGNTGELFF. V gene TRBV2 combines with J gene TRBJ2-2; 11 bases fit TRBD2. The CDR3 runs 15 residues. CDR1 is SNHLY and CDR2 is FYNNEI in the germline V gene. V lost 6 bases, J lost 1 base, and 1 base stayed unmatched.

This chain joins TRBV4-1 and TRBJ1-5; D is possibly TRBD1 (5 bases). Between the trimmed V and J ends, which lost 0 bases and 5 bases, there was a span of 11 bases. Germline CDR1 and CDR2: MGHRA and YSYEKL. CDR3 length equals 15 residues. The CDR3 sequence: CASSQDPTAYQPQHF. The CDR3 DNA follows: TGCGCCAGCAGCCAAGATCCGACAGCGTATCAGCCCCAGCATTTT.

V usage is TRBV9 and J usage is TRBJ2-1; 8 bases are a match to TRBD2. This CDR3 has 16 residues. With 6 bases clipped from V and 8 bases from J, the junction kept 16 bases outside the gene matches. The germline CDR1 and CDR2 sequences are SGDLS and YYNGEE. CDR3 nucleotides: TGTGCCAGCACTCGGGGGGGGAGGGCCTTAGTACATGAGCAGTTCTTC. Translation gives CASTRGGRALVHEQFF.

CDR3 in DNA: TGTGCCAGCAGCTTTACTAGCGGGGGACCCTACGAGCAGTACTTC. Encoded protein: CASSFTSGGPYEQYF. V and J are TRBV7-2 and TRBJ2-7; 11 bases line up with TRBD2. Trimming at V came to 3 bases and at J to 2 bases, leaving 3 bases not matched to a gene. CDR1 and CDR2 (germline): SGHTA, FQGNSA. This CDR3 spans 15 amino acids. Full variable domain (rest looked up from reference TRBV7-2 and TRBJ2-7): GAGVSQSPSNKVTEKGKDVELRCDPISGHTALYWYRQSLGQGLEFLIYFQGNSAPDKSGLPSDRFSAERTGGSVSTLTIQRTQQEDSAVYLCASSFTSGGPYEQYFGPGTRLTVT.

This clone has only a few counts. This sequence joins TRBV5-4 and TRBJ1-2; TRBD1 is a possible D gene (6 bases). V shed 0 bases and J shed 3 bases, with 6 bases lying between them. CDR1 SGHNT and CDR2 YYREEE come from the germline V gene (reference sequence). The length of the CDR3 is 13 residues. In DNA, the CDR3 is TGTGCCAGCAGCTTGGCAGGGGACTATGGCTACACCTTC. It translates to CASSLAGDYGYTF.

The V and J genes are TRBV4-3 and TRBJ2-2; 9 bases align to TRBD2. Germline V gene lookup returns CDR1 LGHNA and CDR2 YSLEER. The junction had 5 bases not matched to a gene; V was cut back by 0 bases and J by 3 bases. This CDR3 is 17 amino acids long. The chain's CDR3 is CASSQDSAGGYTGELFF. As DNA, the CDR3 is TGCGCCAGCAGCCAAGATTCGGCGGGGGGGTACACCGGGGAGCTGTTTTTT.

The gene calls are TRBV28 and TRBJ2-7; 11 bases match TRBD2. V trimming: 3 bases; J trimming: 0 bases; junction bases outside the gene matches: 10. Germline values: CDR1 MDHEN, CDR2 SYDVKM. There are 18 residues in the CDR3. The CDR3 sequence is CASSFRLAGWEPSYEQYF. CDR3 bases: TGTGCCAGCAGTTTTAGACTAGCGGGATGGGAACCCTCCTACGAGCAGTACTTC.

This clone was seen a single time. V is TRBV18 and J is TRBJ1-1; weak D call: TRBD1 (6 bases). Germline loops: CDR1 KGHSH, CDR2 LQKENI. V lost 3 bases and J 1 base, leaving 9 bases between the germline ends. This CDR3 has 14 amino acids. CDR3 amino acids: CASSPGTPNTEAFF. CDR3 DNA: TGTGCCAGCTCACCCGGGACACCGAACACTGAAGCTTTCTTT.

This chain's CDR3 is CASSPGGGGYEAFF. The CDR3, as DNA: TGTGCCAGCAGTCCGGGCGGGGGAGGGTACGAAGCTTTCTTT. The V gene is TRBV28, the J gene TRBJ1-1, with TRBD1 as a possible D gene (5 bases). CDR1 MDHEN and CDR2 SYDVKM come from the germline V gene. V lost 5 bases and J lost 8, with 18 bases in between. This CDR3 has 14 amino acids.

The genes are TRBV6-1 and TRBJ2-7; 14 bases are shared with TRBD2. After removal of 4 bases from V and 4 bases from J, the junction contained 6 bases not matched to a gene. Looked up from germline, CDR1 is MNHNS and CDR2 is SASEGT. CDR3 length equals 16 residues. The CDR3 DNA is TGTGCCAGCAGTGGGACGACTAGCGGGAGGGCGTACGAGCAGTACTTC. Translating gives CASSGTTSGRAYEQYF.

The CDR3 DNA sequence: TGTGCCAGTAGTAGCGGCAGCTCCTACGAGCAGTACTTC. Translating it yields CASSSGSSYEQYF. This chain joins TRBV19 and TRBJ2-7; no clear D gene. V dropped 4 bases and J dropped 0 bases, with 7 bases sitting between them. The V gene's germline CDR1 is LNHDA and CDR2 SQIVND (reference sequence). This CDR3 is built from 13 residues.

The V gene is TRBV5-4, the J gene TRBJ2-1, with 10 bases lining up with TRBD2. Germline-derived CDR1 and CDR2 are SGHNT and YYREEE (reference sequence). After removal of 0 bases from V and 1 base from J, the junction contained 1 base not matched to a gene. CDR3 size: 16 residues. The CDR3 protein is CASSLAAGGSYNEQFF. The CDR3 DNA reads as TGTGCCAGCAGCTTGGCAGCGGGGGGGTCCTACAATGAGCAGTTCTTC.

The chain carries TRBV18 and TRBJ1-4; 9 nucleotides match TRBD1. The CDR3 is 16 residues long. V was pared by 1 base and J by 10 bases, with 10 bases of the junction left unmatched. Germline CDR1 reads KGHSH; CDR2 reads LQKENI. The CDR3 DNA reads as TGTGCCAGCTCACCACAAGGGACAGGGAATCCCCGAAAACTGTTTTTT. Its protein is CASSPQGTGNPRKLFF.

The chain uses TRBV19 and TRBJ2-7; D may be TRBD1 (5 bases). V was clipped by 3 bases and J by 2 bases, with 8 bases between them. This CDR3 contains 13 residues. The germline gives CDR1 LNHDA, CDR2 SQIVND (reference sequence). The CDR3 DNA sequence: TGTGCCAGTAGTATGGACACAGCCTACGAGCAGTACTTC. Protein product: CASSMDTAYEQYF.

In DNA form, the CDR3 reads TGTGCCAGCTCACCACCAGGGCAGGGAGGTCGTGGCTACACCTTC. Its translation: CASSPPGQGGRGYTF. The chain couples TRBV18 to TRBJ1-2; D may be TRBD1 (5 bases). Deletions cut 0 bases from V and 7 bases from J, with 15 bases between. CDR3 size: 15 residues. Germline CDR1 and CDR2: KGHSH and LQKENI.

V usage is TRBV29-1 and J usage is TRBJ2-1; TRBD2 matches 13 bases. Germline V gene data show CDR1 as SQVTM and CDR2 as ANQGSEA. Trimming at V came to 6 bases and at J to 14 bases, leaving 16 bases not matched to a gene. This CDR3 is built from 15 residues. This CDR3 is CSVGPLAGGMVSEFF. For the CDR3, the DNA is TGCAGCGTGGGCCCACTAGCGGGAGGGATGGTGAGCGAGTTCTTC.

This clone came up once. The J gene is TRBJ2-5, the V gene TRBV6-5; 7 positions match TRBD2. The germline CDR1 and CDR2 sequences are MNHEY and SVGAGI. V shed 6 bases, J shed 5 bases, and the junction held 6 bases outside the gene matches. This CDR3 region has 13 residues. CDR3 sequence reads: CASRQWGGETQYF. The CDR3 DNA sequence: TGTGCCAGCAGGCAGTGGGGGGGGGAGACCCAGTACTTC.

The chain employs TRBV27 and TRBJ2-7; D perhaps matches TRBD2 (7 bases). V gave up 6 bases and J gave up 3 bases, with 15 bases separating them. Germline-derived CDR1 and CDR2 are MNHEY and SMNVEV (reference sequence). This CDR3 contains 14 residues. CDR3 protein: CASSRGGGGYEQYF. For the CDR3, the DNA is TGTGCCAGCAGCCGAGGGGGAGGGGGCTACGAGCAGTACTTC.

This clone was observed a few times. J is TRBJ1-4 and V is TRBV9, with D tentatively TRBD1 (5 bases). Germline-derived CDR1 and CDR2 are SGDLS and YYNGEE. V was clipped by 3 bases and J by 3 bases, with 9 bases between them. This CDR3 region has 14 residues. The CDR3 protein is CASSATAPNEKLFF. The DNA for the CDR3 is TGTGCCAGCAGCGCGACAGCTCCTAATGAAAAACTGTTTTTT.

The chain carries TRBV30 and TRBJ1-4; D unclear. Trimming removed 3 bases from V and 8 bases from J, with 10 bases in between. Looked up from germline, CDR1 is GTSNPN and CDR2 is SVGIG (reference sequence). The CDR3 loop spans 12 amino acids. CDR3 sequence reads: CAWSEFGEKLFF. Written as DNA, the CDR3 is TGTGCCTGGAGCGAATTCGGGGAAAAACTGTTTTTT.

The rearrangement links TRBV19 to TRBJ2-7; 11 positions match TRBD1. The CDR3 is made up of 16 amino acids. CDR1 is LNHDA, CDR2 SQIVND, per germline (reference sequence). With V trimmed by 0 bases and J by 12 bases, 13 bases remained unmatched. The CDR3 region has the DNA TGTGCCAGTAGTATAGATGCCGGGACAGGGGGGTACCCGATGTACTTC. Amino acid sequence: CASSIDAGTGGYPMYF.

This clone was observed a handful of times. The CDR3 region has the DNA TGTGCCAGCATCCGAGGAGGGTACATGAACACTGAAGCTTTCTTT. Its protein product is CASIRGGYMNTEAFF. The chain combines TRBV2 with TRBJ1-1; unclear D gene. V lost 7 bases and J lost 0, with 15 bases in between. Germline lookup yields CDR1 SNHLY and CDR2 FYNNEI. The CDR3 runs 15 residues.